This TCR beta chain was observed in a study of shared clonotypes between healthy human individuals. Looking at the study overall: A donor's plate count was three for CD4 naive and three for CD4 memory; CD8 naive had two and CD8 memory one. Study-level findings and limits: Sample collection involved blood only; tissue repertoires are likely different.

At a deep level, the assay was run. Only in-frame clones appear in the TCRdb table, and some are missing; sequencing was by immunoSEQ multiplex PCR. Here the sample spans millions of clones, 85% to 95% being singletons. Points on this clone: Its matching antigen is unknown.

The sequence was obtained from a man younger than 35 in good health. The material sequenced was naive CD4+ T cells sorted from blood. Documented subset: CD45RA+ positively selected.

CDR3 protein: CAISETKTGASYNSPLHF. The CDR3 DNA follows: TGTGCCATCAGTGAGACAAAGACAGGGGCCTCCTATAATTCACCCCTCCACTTT. V and J are TRBV10-3 and TRBJ1-6; 8 bases are a match to TRBD1. From germline, CDR1 is ENHRY and CDR2 SYGVKD. Trimming removed 2 bases from V and 0 bases from J; junction bases left unmatched: 6. The CDR3 has 18 residues.